This T cell receptor (beta chain) was observed in a study of T-cell reconstitution after alpha-beta-depleted transplantation in children. The V and J ends lost 5 bases and 2 bases respectively, with 10 bases between them. CDR3 length equals 13 residues. CDR1 and CDR2 from the germline V gene are SGHRS and YFSETQ. This clonotype was observed many times. The TCRbeta library was prepared with unique molecular identifiers. MiXCR was run by TCRdb on the PCR reads, yielding one entry per CDR3 protein. This table has over 200,000 distinct CDR3 sequences, 8% to 9.5% appearing once. The sample here was PBMCs from the stem cell graft donor, taken from the stem cell graft. The genes are TRBV5-1 and TRBJ2-5, with D maybe TRBD1 (6 bases). The receptor was isolated from a human donor who donated a stem cell graft to a child with acute lymphoblastic leukemia. In nucleotides, the CDR3 is TGCGCCAGCAGAAGAGGGGGTCAAGAGACCCAGTACTTC. Translated, it gives CASRRGGQETQYF. The complete variable domain, with remaining parts taken from reference TRBV5-1 and TRBJ2-5, reads KAGVTQTPRYLIKTRGQQVTLSCSPISGHRSVSWYQQTPGQGLQFLFEYFSETQRNKGNFPGRFSGRQFSNSRSEMNVSTLELGDSALYLCASRRGGQETQYFGPGTRLLVL.